The clone carrying this T cell receptor (beta chain) was detected once. The method was immunoSEQ multiplex PCR; TCRdb's version includes in-frame clones alone and lacks a portion of them. Among more than 65,000 clones, approximately 91% were seen once, and the ten largest hold around 4.6%. The data derive from a study of resident and recirculating memory T cells in vitiligo. Study overall: Epidermis came from shave biopsies of lesional and nonlesional sites, plus PBMCs.

The junction had 3 bases not matched to a gene; V was cut back by 2 bases and J by 8 bases. This CDR3 is 14 amino acids long. Looked up from germline, CDR1 is KGHSH and CDR2 is LQKENI. The sequence came from a male donor with vitiligo. This chain links TRBV18 with TRBJ1-6, with TRBD1 identical over 7 bases. What was sequenced was blood. The CDR3 here is CASSPRGQDSPLHF. DNA for the CDR3: TGTGCCAGCTCACCAAGGGGGCAGGATTCACCCCTCCACTTT.